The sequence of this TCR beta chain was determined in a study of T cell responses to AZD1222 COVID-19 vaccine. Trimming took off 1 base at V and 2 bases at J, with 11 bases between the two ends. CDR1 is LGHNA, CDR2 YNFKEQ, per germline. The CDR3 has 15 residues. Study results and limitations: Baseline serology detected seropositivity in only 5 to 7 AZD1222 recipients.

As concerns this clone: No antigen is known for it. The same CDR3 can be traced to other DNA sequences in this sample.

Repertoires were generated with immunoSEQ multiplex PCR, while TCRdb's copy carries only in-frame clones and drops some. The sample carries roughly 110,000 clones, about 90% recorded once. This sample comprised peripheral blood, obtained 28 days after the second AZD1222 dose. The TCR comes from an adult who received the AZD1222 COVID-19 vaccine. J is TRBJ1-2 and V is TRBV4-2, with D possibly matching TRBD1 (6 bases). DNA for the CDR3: TGTGCCAGCAGCCAAGCCGAGGGACAAAACTATGGCTACACCTTC. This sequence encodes CASSQAEGQNYGYTF.